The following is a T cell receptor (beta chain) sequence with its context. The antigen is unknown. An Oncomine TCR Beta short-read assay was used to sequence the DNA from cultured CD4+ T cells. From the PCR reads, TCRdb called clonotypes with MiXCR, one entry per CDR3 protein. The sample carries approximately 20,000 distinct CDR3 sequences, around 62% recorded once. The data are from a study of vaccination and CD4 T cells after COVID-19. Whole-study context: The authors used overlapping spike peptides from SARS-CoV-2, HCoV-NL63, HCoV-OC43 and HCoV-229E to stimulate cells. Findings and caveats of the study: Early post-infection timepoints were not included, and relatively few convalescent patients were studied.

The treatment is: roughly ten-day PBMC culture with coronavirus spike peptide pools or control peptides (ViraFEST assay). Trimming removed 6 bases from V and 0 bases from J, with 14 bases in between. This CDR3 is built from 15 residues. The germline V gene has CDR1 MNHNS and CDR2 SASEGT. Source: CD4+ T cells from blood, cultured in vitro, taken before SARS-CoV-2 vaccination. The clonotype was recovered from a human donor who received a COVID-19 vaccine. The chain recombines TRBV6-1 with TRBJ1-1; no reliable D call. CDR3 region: CASRVQLSLNTEAFF. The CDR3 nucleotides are TGTGCCAGCAGGGTACAGCTGTCTCTGAACACTGAAGCTTTCTTT.